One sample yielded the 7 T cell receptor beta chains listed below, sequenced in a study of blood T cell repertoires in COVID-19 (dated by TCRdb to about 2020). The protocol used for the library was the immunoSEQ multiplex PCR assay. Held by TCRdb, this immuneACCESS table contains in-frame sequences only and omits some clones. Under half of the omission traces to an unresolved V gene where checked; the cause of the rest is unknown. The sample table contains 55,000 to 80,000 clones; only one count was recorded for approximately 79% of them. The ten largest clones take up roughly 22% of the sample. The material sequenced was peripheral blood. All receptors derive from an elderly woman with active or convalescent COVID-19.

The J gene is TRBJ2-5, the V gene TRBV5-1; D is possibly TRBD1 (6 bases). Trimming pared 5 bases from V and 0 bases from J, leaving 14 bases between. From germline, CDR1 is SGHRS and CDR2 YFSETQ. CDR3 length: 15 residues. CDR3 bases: TGCGCCAGCAGAGGACCGGGACACAACCAAGAGACCCAGTACTTC. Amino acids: CASRGPGHNQETQYF.

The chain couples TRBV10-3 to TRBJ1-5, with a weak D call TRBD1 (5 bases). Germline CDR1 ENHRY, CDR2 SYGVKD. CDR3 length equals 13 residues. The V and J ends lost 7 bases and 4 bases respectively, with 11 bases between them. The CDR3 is CAITRDLNQPQHF. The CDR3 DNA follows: TGTGCCATCACCAGGGACTTAAATCAGCCCCAGCATTTT.

This CDR3 is CASSLLPGGEQYF. CDR3 nucleotides: TGTGCCAGCAGCTTATTACCGGGCGGGGAGCAGTACTTC. The V call is TRBV7-2, the J call TRBJ2-7, with a weak D call TRBD2 (5 bases). V was pared by 2 bases and J by 7 bases, with 12 bases between. CDR1 SGHTA and CDR2 FQGNSA come from the germline V gene. The CDR3 length is 13 residues.

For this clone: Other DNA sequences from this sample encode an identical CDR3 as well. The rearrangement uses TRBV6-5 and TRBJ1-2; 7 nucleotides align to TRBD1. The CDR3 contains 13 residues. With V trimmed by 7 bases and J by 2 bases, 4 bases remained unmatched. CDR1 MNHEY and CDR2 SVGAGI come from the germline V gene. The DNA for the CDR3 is TGTGCCAGCATGAGACAGGGCAACTATGGCTACACCTTC. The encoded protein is CASMRQGNYGYTF.

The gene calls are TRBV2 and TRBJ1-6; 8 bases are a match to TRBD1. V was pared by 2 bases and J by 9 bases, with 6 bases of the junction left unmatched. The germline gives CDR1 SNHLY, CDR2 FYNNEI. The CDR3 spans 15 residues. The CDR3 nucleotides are TGTGCCAGCAGTGAATATGCAGGGGGCGGTTCACCCCTCCACTTT. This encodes CASSEYAGGGSPLHF.

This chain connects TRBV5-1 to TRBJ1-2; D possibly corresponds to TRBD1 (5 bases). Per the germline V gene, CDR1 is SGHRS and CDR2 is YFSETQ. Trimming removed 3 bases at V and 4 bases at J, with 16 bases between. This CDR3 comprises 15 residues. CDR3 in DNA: TGCGCCAGCAGCTCCGGAGGGGATGGATCCTATGGCTACACCTTC. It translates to CASSSGGDGSYGYTF.

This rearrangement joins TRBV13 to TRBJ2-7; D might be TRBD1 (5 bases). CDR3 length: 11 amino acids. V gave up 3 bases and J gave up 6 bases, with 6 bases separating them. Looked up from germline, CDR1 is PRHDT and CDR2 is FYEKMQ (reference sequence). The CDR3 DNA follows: TGTGCCAGCAGCTTTCAGGGCGAGCAGTACTTC. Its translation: CASSFQGEQYF.